This T cell receptor beta chain was observed in a study of shared clonotypes between healthy human individuals. Study-level results: Naive CD4 clonotypes were shared across a handful of donors at about 5%.

For this clone: Its antigen is as yet unknown.

Researchers divided each subset's genomic DNA evenly across several immunoSEQ plates. Generated by immunoSEQ multiplex PCR, the TCRdb table keeps only in-frame clones and is missing some. The sample contains some 2,100,000 clones, more than 85% of which appear only once. V gave up 5 bases and J gave up 4 bases, with 13 bases separating them. The CDR3 has 14 residues. Germline CDR1 is MNHEY and CDR2 is SMNVEV (reference sequence). Naive CD8 cells, CD45RO-negative and positively selected for CCR7, excluded terminally differentiated effector memory CD45RA+ cells. The sequence was obtained from a man younger than 35 in good health. Some clones in this sample may be carry-over from other donors' samples. The chain couples TRBV27 to TRBJ2-3; TRBD1 is a possible D gene (6 bases). Sequences were obtained from naive CD8+ T cells from PBMCs. The DNA for the CDR3 is TGTGCCAGCAGTCTCGGGACAAGGGCAGATACGCAGTATTTT. Amino acids: CASSLGTRADTQYF.